Following are 8 T cell receptor beta chains from one sample sequenced in a study of CD4 T cells in relation to SARS-CoV-2 and coronaviruses. No antigen is known for these receptors. The protocol was immunoSEQ multiplex PCR, while the TCRdb copy is restricted to in-frame clones and leaves out a portion. The repertoire includes around 24,000 clones, over 60% of them detected once, and around a sixth sits in the top ten. Before the COVID-19 pandemic, during about 2011-2019, CD4+ T cells were taken from unexposed donors. CD4+ T cells were isolated from the cells after about 11 days of culture. The sample comprised CD4+ T cells from PBMCs, cultured in vitro. These receptors came from a human donor in good health.

This chain connects TRBV9 to TRBJ1-2; D remains unclear. The CDR3 spans 12 residues. V lost 0 bases to trimming and J lost 5 bases, with 5 bases between them. CDR1 is SGDLS, CDR2 YYNGEE, per germline. CDR3 loop: CASSVGGYGYTF. Here the CDR3 DNA reads TGTGCCAGCAGCGTAGGAGGTTATGGCTACACCTTC.

The chain uses TRBV10-3 and TRBJ1-2; perhaps TRBD1 as D (6 bases). The CDR3 contains 12 residues. The V gene lost 4 bases and the J gene lost 6 bases, with 9 bases spanning the gap. The V gene's germline CDR1 is ENHRY and CDR2 SYGVKD. The CDR3: CAISGSGDGYTF. The CDR3 region has the DNA TGTGCCATCAGTGGGTCAGGGGATGGCTACACCTTC.

The genes are TRBV5-6 and TRBJ2-5, with 8 positions matching TRBD1. V gave up 3 bases and J gave up 1 base; unmatched junction bases: 5. Germline V lookup: CDR1 SGHDT, CDR2 YYEEEE. The CDR3 length is 15 residues. CDR3 amino acids: CASSWGTGSQETQYF. The DNA of the CDR3 is TGTGCCAGCAGCTGGGGGACAGGATCCCAAGAGACCCAGTACTTC.

This clone was observed a few times. The chain uses TRBV19 and TRBJ2-3; D unclear. V was pared by 5 bases and J by 2 bases, with 11 bases between. This CDR3 region has 14 residues. Per germline, CDR1 LNHDA and CDR2 SQIVND (reference sequence). This CDR3 reads CASSYTQDTDTQYF. CDR3 coding DNA: TGTGCCAGTAGTTATACACAAGACACAGATACGCAGTATTTT.

The chain employs TRBV4-1 and TRBJ1-2; 8 bases align to TRBD1. The length of the CDR3 is 16 residues. With 0 bases clipped from V and 7 bases from J, the junction kept 10 bases outside the gene matches. CDR1 MGHRA and CDR2 YSYEKL come from the germline V gene. The CDR3 bases are TGCGCCAGCAGCCAAGATTGGGGCGGGACAGGAGGTGGCTACACCTTC. Protein product: CASSQDWGGTGGGYTF.

The chain has TRBV5-1 and TRBJ1-6, with D maybe TRBD1 (5 bases). Trimming left V 0 bases short and J 5 bases short, with 9 bases between. CDR1 and CDR2 from the germline V gene are SGHRS and YFSETQ. The CDR3 sequence is 15 residues long. The CDR3 region is CASSLGQQNNSPLHF. The CDR3 DNA is TGCGCCAGCAGCTTGGGACAGCAAAATAATTCACCCCTCCACTTT.

This clone was detected only once. The chain couples TRBV6-5 to TRBJ1-1; weak D call: TRBD1 (5 bases). Trimming shortened V by 0 bases and J by 2 bases, and 10 bases separated the two germline ends. Germline CDR1 and CDR2: MNHEY and SVGAGI. CDR3 length: 15 residues. CDR3 loop: CASSYSGGGNTEAFF. The CDR3 bases are TGTGCCAGCAGTTACTCCGGCGGGGGAAACACTGAAGCTTTCTTT.

The rearrangement links TRBV2 to TRBJ1-5; no reliable D call. V was clipped by 0 bases and J by 7 bases, with 13 bases between them. The germline CDR1 and CDR2 sequences are SNHLY and FYNNEI. The CDR3 covers 15 residues. The DNA of the CDR3 is TGTGCCAGCAGTGAAGCAGCACCCTCACTCCAGCCCCAGCATTTT. It codes for CASSEAAPSLQPQHF.